What follows describes a single T cell receptor (beta chain). In this sample, this clonotype turned up many times. Its antigen specificity is not known. No base quality values were provided; no much bigger clone lies one nucleotide off. V sheds 0 bases and J sheds 4 bases, leaving 11 bases between their ends. Reading the germline V gene gives CDR1 SGDLS and CDR2 YYNGEE. The CDR3, cysteine through phenylalanine, is 14 amino acids long. Only the CDR3 portion is preserved as DNA: 42 bases, with reading frame beginning at the first base. This record comes from a study of patients and donors after allogeneic stem cell transplantation (dated by TCRdb to the early 2020s). Receptor libraries were prepared by RT-PCR. For sequencing, a NextSeq 550 was employed. TCRdb passed the public sequencing reads through fastp at Q25 and MiXCR, retaining productive beta sequences. Entries are consolidated by CDR3 protein sequence, retaining the most common genes and DNA. This sample gives 20,000 to 30,000 distinct CDR3 sequences in total; 35% to 45% of them show up just once. The ten largest clones add up to over 70% of the sample.

This sequence was found in a human donor who was either an allogeneic HSCT recipient or a stem cell or donor lymphocyte infusion donor (not recorded which). It is not recorded whose cells these are; they may come from a transplant donor. The source material was blood, either unsorted or a sorted T cell fraction (not recorded which). The V and J segments used are TRBV9 and TRBJ2-7; TRBD2 is a possible D gene, resting on 5 matching bases. The DNA sequence follows: TGTGCCAGCAGCGTAGAGGGAGTAGGGTACGAGCAGTACTTC. Translated, it reads CASSVEGVGYEQYF.